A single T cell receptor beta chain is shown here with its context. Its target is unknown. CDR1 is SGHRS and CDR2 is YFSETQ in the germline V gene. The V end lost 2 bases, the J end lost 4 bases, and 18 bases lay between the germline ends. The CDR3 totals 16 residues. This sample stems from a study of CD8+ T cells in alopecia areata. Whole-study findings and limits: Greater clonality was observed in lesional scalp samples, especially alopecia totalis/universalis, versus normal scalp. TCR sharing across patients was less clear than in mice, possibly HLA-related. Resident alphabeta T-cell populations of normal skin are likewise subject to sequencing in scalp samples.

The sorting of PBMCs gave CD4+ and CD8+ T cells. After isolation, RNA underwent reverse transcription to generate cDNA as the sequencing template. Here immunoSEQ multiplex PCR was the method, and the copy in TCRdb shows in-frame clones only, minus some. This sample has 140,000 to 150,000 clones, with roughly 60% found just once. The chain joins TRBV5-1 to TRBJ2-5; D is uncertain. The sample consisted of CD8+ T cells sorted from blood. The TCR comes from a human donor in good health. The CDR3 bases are TGCGCCAGCAGCTTAAGGCCGACCCCGAACTCAGAGACCCAGTACTTC. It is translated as CASSLRPTPNSETQYF.